The clone carrying this T cell receptor (beta chain) appeared once. As yet, its antigen is unknown. Isolation of CD4+ and CD8+ T cells from PBMCs was achieved by sorting. Extraction of RNA preceded its reverse transcription into cDNA, which served as the sequencing template. Clones were read by immunoSEQ multiplex PCR, and TCRdb kept only the in-frame ones, dropping some. The sample contains some 150,000 clones, approximately 65% of which appear only once. This CDR3 contains 15 residues. J lost 8 bases, V lost 2 bases, and 4 bases had no gene match. Germline V gene lookup returns CDR1 SGHVS and CDR2 FNYEAQ. The data are from a study of CD8+ T cells in alopecia areata. Findings of the study overall: Sharing of TCRs across patients appeared less clear than in mice, possibly for HLA-related reasons. Greater clonality was observed in lesional scalp samples, especially alopecia totalis/universalis, versus normal scalp.

Specimen: CD8+ T cells sorted from blood. This receptor was identified in a human donor in good health. J is TRBJ2-1 and V is TRBV7-6, with 12 bases lining up with TRBD2. The CDR3: CASSLLAGGVDEQFF. CDR3 nucleotides: TGTGCCAGCAGCTTACTAGCGGGAGGGGTCGATGAGCAGTTCTTC.